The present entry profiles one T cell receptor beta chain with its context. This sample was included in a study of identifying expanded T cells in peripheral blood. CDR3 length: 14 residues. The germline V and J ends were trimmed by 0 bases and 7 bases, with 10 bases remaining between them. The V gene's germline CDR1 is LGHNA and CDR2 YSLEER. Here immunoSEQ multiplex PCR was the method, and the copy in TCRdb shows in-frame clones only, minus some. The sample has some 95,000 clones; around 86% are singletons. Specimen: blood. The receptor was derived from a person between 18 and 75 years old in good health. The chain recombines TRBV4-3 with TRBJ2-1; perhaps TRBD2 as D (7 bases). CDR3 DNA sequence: TGCGCCAGCAGCCAAGATGGGGGGGCAAATGAGCAGTTCTTC. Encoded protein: CASSQDGGANEQFF.